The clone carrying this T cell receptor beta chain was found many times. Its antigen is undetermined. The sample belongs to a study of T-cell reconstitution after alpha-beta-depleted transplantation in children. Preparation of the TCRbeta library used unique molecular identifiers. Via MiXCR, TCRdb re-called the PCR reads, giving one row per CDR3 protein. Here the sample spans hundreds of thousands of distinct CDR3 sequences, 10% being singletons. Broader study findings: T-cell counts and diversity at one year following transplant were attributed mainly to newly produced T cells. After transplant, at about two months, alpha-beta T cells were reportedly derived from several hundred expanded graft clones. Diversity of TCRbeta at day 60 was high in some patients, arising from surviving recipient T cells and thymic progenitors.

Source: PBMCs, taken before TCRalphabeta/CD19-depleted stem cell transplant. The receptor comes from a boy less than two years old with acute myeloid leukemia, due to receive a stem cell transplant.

The CDR3: CASSYSGQDGFMNTEAFF. The CDR3, as DNA: TGTGCCAGCAGTTACTCAGGACAGGATGGATTCATGAACACTGAAGCTTTCTTT. The chain recombines TRBV6-5 with TRBJ1-1, with 7 bases identical to TRBD1. Germline CDR1 is MNHEY and CDR2 is SVGAGI. The trim removed 0 bases at V and 0 bases at J, leaving 10 bases unmatched. This CDR3 is built from 18 residues.